One TCR beta chain is described in this entry. This sample is drawn from a study of Graves' ophthalmopathy and Graves' hyperthyroidism. Background on the study: At the time of initial diagnosis and before any treatment, peripheral blood was collected.

RNA served as the template for amplifying TCR beta CDR3 regions. First-round RT-PCR relied on HTBI primers, and a second-round multiplex PCR came next. MiXCR was run by TCRdb on the multiplex PCR reads, yielding one entry per CDR3 protein. Here the sample spans 350,000 to 450,000 distinct CDR3 sequences, about 21% being singletons. Hyperthyroidism counted as stable given no ophthalmopathy within 18 months of follow-up. Additional autoimmune diseases, uncontrolled infections, pregnancy or lactation disqualified patients. Germline assignment: CDR1 SGHNT and CDR2 YENEEA. The CDR3 length is 14 residues. V gave up 5 bases and J gave up 7 bases; unmatched junction bases: 7.

This receptor was obtained from a woman younger than 30 with stable Graves' hyperthyroidism. The chain has TRBV11-3 and TRBJ2-2; the match to TRBD1 covers 7 bases. Sequenced: peripheral blood. This CDR3 is CASSPRGRNGELFF. The CDR3 nucleotides read TGTGCCAGCAGCCCAAGGGGGCGAAACGGGGAGCTGTTTTTT.